Below, 8 T cell receptor beta chains from the same sample are listed, as sequenced in a study of blood T cell repertoires in COVID-19 (TCRdb year 2020). Library construction relied on the immunoSEQ multiplex PCR assay. What TCRdb holds here is the immuneACCESS table cut down to in-frame rearrangements. Part of the clones is not present; checked against another copy, under half of the missing clones reflect an unresolved V gene, and the others are unexplained. The sample has under 300,000 clones on record, around 90% of them singletons. The ten top clones hold about 3% of the sample. Material for sequencing was PBMCs or T cells enriched from blood (not recorded which). These receptors originate from a woman in her 50s who had recovered from COVID-19.

The chain recombines TRBV5-4 with TRBJ1-2, with TRBD1 matching over 9 bases. V lost 4 bases, J lost 2 bases, and 6 bases stayed unmatched. The CDR3 covers 15 residues. CDR1 SGHNT and CDR2 YYREEE come from the germline V gene (reference sequence). CDR3: CASSQNRGLNYGYTF. For the CDR3, the DNA is TGTGCCAGCAGCCAAAACAGGGGGCTGAACTATGGCTACACCTTC.

This chain joins TRBV29-1 and TRBJ2-7, with a tentative D call TRBD2 (6 bases). The ends were cut back, 4 bases at V and 0 bases at J, with 10 bases in the middle. This CDR3 has 13 residues. Germline loops: CDR1 SQVTM, CDR2 ANQGSEA. CDR3 region: CSVGEETSYEQYF. The CDR3 DNA sequence: TGCAGCGTTGGGGAGGAGACCTCCTACGAGCAGTACTTC.

The chain carries TRBV30 and TRBJ2-1; 8 bases map to TRBD2. The CDR3 consists of 15 residues. Germline V lookup: CDR1 GTSNPN, CDR2 SVGIG (reference sequence). With V trimmed by 3 bases and J by 5 bases, 9 bases remained unmatched. Here the CDR3 reads CAWRLWSGSNNEQFF. The CDR3 bases are TGTGCCTGGAGGCTTTGGAGCGGGAGTAACAATGAGCAGTTCTTC.

The J gene is TRBJ1-3, the V gene TRBV7-9; D gene uncertain. The CDR3 is 15 amino acids. The V gene lost 5 bases and the J gene lost 2 bases, with 13 bases spanning the gap. Germline CDR1 reads SEHNR; CDR2 reads FQNEAQ (reference sequence). The CDR3 sequence is CASSRNTVTGNTIYF. CDR3 nucleotides: TGTGCCAGCAGCAGAAATACAGTAACTGGAAACACCATATATTTT.

The chain combines TRBV7-2 with TRBJ2-5; perhaps TRBD2 as D (5 bases). Germline CDR1 SGHTA, CDR2 FQGNSA. This CDR3 is 15 amino acids long. The V gene lost 2 bases and the J gene lost 4 bases, with 14 bases spanning the gap. The CDR3 nucleotides read TGTGCCAGCAGCTTATCGTCGAGGGCGGGAGAGACCCAGTACTTC. Translation gives CASSLSSRAGETQYF.

The chain links TRBV3-1 (or the pseudogene TRBV3-2) to TRBJ2-1, with TRBD2 matching 9 bases. Germline values: CDR1 LGHDT, CDR2 YNNKEL (reference sequence). The CDR3 is made up of 14 amino acids. Trimming at V came to 1 base and at J to 5 bases, leaving 0 bases not matched to a gene. The CDR3 spells CASSQGLADNEQFF. The CDR3 nucleotides read TGTGCCAGCAGCCAAGGACTAGCGGACAATGAGCAGTTCTTC.

This chain links TRBV20-1 with TRBJ1-1; D might be TRBD1 (5 bases). The CDR3 spans 16 residues. CDR1 is DFQATT, CDR2 SNEGSKA, per germline (reference sequence). Trimming stripped 3 bases from V and 4 bases from J, with 21 bases between. Here the CDR3 reads CSASKQGPAWGTEAFF. The CDR3 bases are TGCAGTGCTAGTAAGCAGGGCCCAGCTTGGGGCACTGAAGCTTTCTTT.

This chain uses TRBV14 with TRBJ1-2; D not resolved. V gave up 0 bases and J gave up 8 bases, with 4 bases separating them. Germline-derived CDR1 and CDR2 are SGHDN and FVKESK. The CDR3 is made up of 11 amino acids. DNA for the CDR3: TGTGCCAGCAGCCAAGATCGGGGCTACACCTTC. Amino acid sequence: CASSQDRGYTF.